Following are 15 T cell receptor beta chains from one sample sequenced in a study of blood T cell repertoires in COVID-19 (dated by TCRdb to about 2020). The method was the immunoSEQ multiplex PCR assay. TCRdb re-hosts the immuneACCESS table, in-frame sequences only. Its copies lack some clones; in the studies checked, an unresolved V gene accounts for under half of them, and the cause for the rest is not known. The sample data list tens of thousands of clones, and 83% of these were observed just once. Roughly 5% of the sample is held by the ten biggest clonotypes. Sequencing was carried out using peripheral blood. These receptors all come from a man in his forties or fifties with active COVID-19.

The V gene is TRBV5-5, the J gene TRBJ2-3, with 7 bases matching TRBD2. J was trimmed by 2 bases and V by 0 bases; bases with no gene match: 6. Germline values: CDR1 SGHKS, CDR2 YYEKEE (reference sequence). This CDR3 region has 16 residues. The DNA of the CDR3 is TGTGCCAGCAGCTTGGGGGCTAGCGGACTCACAGATACGCAGTATTTT. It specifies CASSLGASGLTDTQYF.

The CDR3, as DNA: TGTGCCAGCAGTGAAATGACGTCAAGGGGCATATATTTT. Translating gives CASSEMTSRGIYF. The chain combines TRBV6-1 with TRBJ1-3; weak D call: TRBD1 (5 bases). Germline V CDR1 and CDR2: MNHNS, SASEGT. V lost 2 bases and J lost 12, with 14 bases in between. The CDR3 covers 13 residues.

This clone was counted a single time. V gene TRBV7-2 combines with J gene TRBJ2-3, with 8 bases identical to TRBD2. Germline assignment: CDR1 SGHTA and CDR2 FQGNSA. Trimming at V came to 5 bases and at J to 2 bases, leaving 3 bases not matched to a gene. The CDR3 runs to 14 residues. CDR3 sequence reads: CASSRTSPTDTQYF. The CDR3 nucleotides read TGTGCCAGCAGCCGGACTAGCCCCACAGATACGCAGTATTTT.

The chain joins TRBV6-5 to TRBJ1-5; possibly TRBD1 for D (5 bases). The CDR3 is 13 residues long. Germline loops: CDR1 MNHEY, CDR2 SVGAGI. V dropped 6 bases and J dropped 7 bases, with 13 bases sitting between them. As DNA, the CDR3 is TGTGCCAGCAGCTTCGGGGGGAAACAGCCCCAGCATTTT. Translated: CASSFGGKQPQHF.

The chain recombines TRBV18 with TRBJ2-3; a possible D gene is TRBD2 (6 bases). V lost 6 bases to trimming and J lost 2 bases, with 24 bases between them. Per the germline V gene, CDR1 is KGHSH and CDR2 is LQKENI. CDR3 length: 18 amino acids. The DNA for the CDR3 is TGTGCCAGCTCCTCAAATATCTTCCGCGGGGCCCTCACAGATACGCAGTATTTT. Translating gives CASSSNIFRGALTDTQYF.

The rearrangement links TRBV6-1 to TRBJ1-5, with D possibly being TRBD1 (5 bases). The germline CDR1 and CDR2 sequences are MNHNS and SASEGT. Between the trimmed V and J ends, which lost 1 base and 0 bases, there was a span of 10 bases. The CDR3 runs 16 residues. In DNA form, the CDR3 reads TGTGCCAGCAGTGAAGGGGGGAGGGGTAGCAATCAGCCCCAGCATTTT. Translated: CASSEGGRGSNQPQHF.

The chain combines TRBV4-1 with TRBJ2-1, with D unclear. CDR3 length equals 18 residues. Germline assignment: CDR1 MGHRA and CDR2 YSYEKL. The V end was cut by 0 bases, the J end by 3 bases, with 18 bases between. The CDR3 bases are TGCGCCAGCAGCCAAGATCTTAGTCCAGGAAATTTCTACAATGAGCAGTTCTTC. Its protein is CASSQDLSPGNFYNEQFF.

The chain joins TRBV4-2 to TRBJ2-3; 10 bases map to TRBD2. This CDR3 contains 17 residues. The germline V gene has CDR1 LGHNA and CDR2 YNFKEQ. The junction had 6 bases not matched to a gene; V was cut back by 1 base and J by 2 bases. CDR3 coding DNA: TGTGCCAGCAGCCAAGGGGTAGCGGGGGGTTCCACAGATACGCAGTATTTT. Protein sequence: CASSQGVAGGSTDTQYF.

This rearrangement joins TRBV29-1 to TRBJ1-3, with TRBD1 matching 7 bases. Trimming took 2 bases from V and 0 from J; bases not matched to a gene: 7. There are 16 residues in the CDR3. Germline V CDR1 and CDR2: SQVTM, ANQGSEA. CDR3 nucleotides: TGCAGCGTTGAACCGGTAGGGGACAGCTCTGGAAACACCATATATTTT. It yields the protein CSVEPVGDSSGNTIYF.

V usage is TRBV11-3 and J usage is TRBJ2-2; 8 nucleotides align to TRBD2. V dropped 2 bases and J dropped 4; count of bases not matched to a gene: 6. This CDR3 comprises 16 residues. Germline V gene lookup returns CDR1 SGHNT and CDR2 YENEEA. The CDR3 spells CASSLKAGAVTGELFF. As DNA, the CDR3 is TGTGCCAGCAGCTTAAAAGCGGGAGCGGTCACCGGGGAGCTGTTTTTT.

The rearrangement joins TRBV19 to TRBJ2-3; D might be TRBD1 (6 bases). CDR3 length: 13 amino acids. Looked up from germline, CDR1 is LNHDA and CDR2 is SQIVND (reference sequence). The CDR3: CATGTSATDTQYF. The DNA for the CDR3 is TGTGCTACCGGGACATCGGCCACGGATACGCAGTATTTT.

The chain's CDR3 is CSAGGATEAAQYF. CDR3 DNA sequence: TGCAGTGCTGGTGGGGCGACCGAAGCGGCCCAGTACTTC. This rearrangement joins TRBV20-1 to TRBJ2-5; perhaps D is TRBD1 or TRBD2 (5 bases each). Germline V gene lookup returns CDR1 DFQATT and CDR2 SNEGSKA (reference sequence). The CDR3 has 13 amino acids. V was pared by 5 bases and J by 9 bases, with 19 bases between.

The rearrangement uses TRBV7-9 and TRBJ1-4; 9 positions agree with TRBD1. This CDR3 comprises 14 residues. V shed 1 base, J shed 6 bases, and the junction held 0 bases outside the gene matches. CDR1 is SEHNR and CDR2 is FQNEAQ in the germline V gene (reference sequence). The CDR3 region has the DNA TGTGCCAGCAGCTTAGGGACAGGGGATGAAAAACTGTTTTTT. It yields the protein CASSLGTGDEKLFF.

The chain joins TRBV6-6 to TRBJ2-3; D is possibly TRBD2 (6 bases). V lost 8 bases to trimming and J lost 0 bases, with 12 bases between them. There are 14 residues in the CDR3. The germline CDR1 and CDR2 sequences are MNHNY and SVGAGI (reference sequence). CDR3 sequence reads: CASYRESSTDTQYF. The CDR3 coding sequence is TGTGCCAGCTACCGGGAGTCTAGCACAGATACGCAGTATTTT.

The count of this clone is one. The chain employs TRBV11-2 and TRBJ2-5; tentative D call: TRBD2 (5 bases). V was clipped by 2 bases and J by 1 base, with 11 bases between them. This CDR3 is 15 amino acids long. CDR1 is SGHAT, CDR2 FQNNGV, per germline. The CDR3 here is CASSLNRGGQETQYF. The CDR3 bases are TGTGCCAGCAGCTTAAACAGAGGAGGCCAAGAGACCCAGTACTTC.